Listed here are 30 T cell receptor beta chains from one sample, sequenced in a study of Ad26.COV2.S vaccination and SARS-CoV-2 variants. TCRdb's copy holds only in-frame clones and misses some; the assay was immunoSEQ multiplex PCR. The sample has about 350,000 clones, around 92% seen once. The material sequenced was peripheral blood, taken after recovery from COVID-19. These receptors were collected from a human donor who had recovered from COVID-19.

The chain combines TRBV7-9 with TRBJ2-1; weak D call: TRBD1 (5 bases). Germline loops: CDR1 SEHNR, CDR2 FQNEAQ (reference sequence). The CDR3 is 12 residues long. V gave up 4 bases and J gave up 10 bases, with 11 bases separating them. The CDR3 region is CASSYSDREQFF. Here the CDR3 DNA reads TGTGCCAGCAGCTATTCAGACAGAGAGCAGTTCTTC.

DNA for the CDR3: TGTGCCAGCAGTTTATCGGGACAGATCAATCAGCCCCAGCATTTT. Amino acid sequence: CASSLSGQINQPQHF. The V call is TRBV28, the J call TRBJ1-5; 7 bases match TRBD1. CDR1 and CDR2 (germline): MDHEN, SYDVKM. V trimming: 1 base; J trimming: 3 bases; junction bases outside the gene matches: 3. This CDR3 region has 15 residues.

V and J are TRBV20-1 and TRBJ2-7; D is possibly TRBD2 (5 bases). Trimming took 3 bases from V and 2 from J, leaving 11 bases between them. CDR3 length: 13 residues. From germline, CDR1 is DFQATT and CDR2 SNEGSKA (reference sequence). CDR3 amino acids: CSASTSVPYEQYF. The CDR3 bases are TGCAGTGCTAGTACTAGTGTCCCCTACGAGCAGTACTTC.

This clone turned up a few times. The rearrangement joins TRBV9 to TRBJ1-3; 11 nucleotides line up with TRBD1. The CDR3 spans 15 residues. CDR1 is SGDLS, CDR2 YYNGEE, per germline. The V segment lost 4 bases and the J segment 7 bases; nucleotides outside the gene matches: 7. The CDR3 reads CASSPGQGAANTIYF. The CDR3 DNA is TGTGCCAGCAGCCCCGGACAGGGGGCGGCGAACACCATATATTTT.

The chain couples TRBV18 to TRBJ1-3; perhaps TRBD1 as D (5 bases). CDR1 and CDR2 from the germline V gene are KGHSH and LQKENI. The CDR3 loop spans 16 amino acids. The ends were cut back, 3 bases at V and 0 bases at J, with 12 bases in the middle. CDR3 nucleotide sequence: TGTGCCAGCTCACCCTCAGGACACCTCTCTGGAAACACCATATATTTT. Protein product: CASSPSGHLSGNTIYF.

The chain uses TRBV19 and TRBJ1-6, with a tentative D call TRBD1 (5 bases). CDR1 and CDR2 (germline): LNHDA, SQIVND (reference sequence). This CDR3 has 18 amino acids. V gave up 5 bases and J gave up 0 bases, with 17 bases separating them. This CDR3 is CASSPGGSRSSYNSPLHF. CDR3 DNA sequence: TGTGCCAGTAGTCCGGGGGGATCAAGGAGCTCCTATAATTCACCCCTCCACTTT.

J is TRBJ2-2 and V is TRBV10-3, with TRBD2 identical over 10 bases. CDR1 is ENHRY, CDR2 SYGVKD, per germline. V shed 3 bases, J shed 4 bases, and the junction held 8 bases outside the gene matches. CDR3 length: 17 residues. The CDR3 reads CAISDRQRGGTTGELFF. CDR3 sequence (DNA): TGTGCCATCAGTGACCGGCAGCGGGGGGGGACCACCGGGGAGCTGTTTTTT.

The chain recombines TRBV9 with TRBJ2-5, with TRBD2 matching over 15 bases. The germline CDR1 and CDR2 sequences are SGDLS and YYNGEE. V shed 3 bases, J shed 3 bases, and the junction held 3 bases outside the gene matches. The CDR3 is made up of 16 amino acids. CDR3 residues: CASSAGLAGGEETQYF. In DNA, the CDR3 is TGTGCCAGCAGCGCAGGACTAGCGGGGGGGGAAGAGACCCAGTACTTC.

The V and J genes are TRBV13 and TRBJ1-5; D may be TRBD1 (5 bases). Germline V CDR1 and CDR2: PRHDT, FYEKMQ (reference sequence). The germline V and J ends were trimmed by 5 bases and 4 bases, with 9 bases remaining between them. CDR3 size: 13 residues. Here the CDR3 reads CASSQQENQPQHF. In nucleotides, the CDR3 is TGTGCCAGCAGCCAACAGGAAAATCAGCCCCAGCATTTT.

The chain carries TRBV6-2 or TRBV6-3 and TRBJ2-2, with a tentative D call TRBD1 (5 bases). Germline V gives CDR1 MNHEY, CDR2 SVGEGT. The CDR3 covers 15 residues. The ends were cut back, 2 bases at V and 3 bases at J, with 10 bases in the middle. In nucleotides, the CDR3 is TGTGCCAGCAGTTACGCGGACATCTACACCGGGGAGCTGTTTTTT. Protein: CASSYADIYTGELFF.

The rearrangement joins TRBV5-1 to TRBJ2-7, with 7 bases aligning to TRBD2. The CDR3 consists of 14 residues. Per germline, CDR1 SGHRS and CDR2 YFSETQ. Germline trimming cut 7 bases from V and 2 bases from J; bases unmatched to any gene: 9. CDR3 amino acids: CASRSGVTTYEQYF. The CDR3 DNA reads TGCGCCAGCCGGAGCGGGGTTACAACCTACGAGCAGTACTTC.

The chain recombines TRBV5-6 with TRBJ1-1; 8 bases are shared with TRBD1. CDR1 is SGHDT, CDR2 YYEEEE, per germline. V was clipped by 2 bases and J by 6 bases; unmatched bases: 3. This CDR3 contains 13 residues. The CDR3 here is CASSFDRGSEAFF. The CDR3, as DNA: TGTGCCAGCAGCTTCGACAGGGGATCTGAAGCTTTCTTT.

This clone has more than one count but fewer than ten. The chain links TRBV7-5 to TRBJ1-3; no DNA check was done on the table's D call, TRBD1. TRBV7-5 is noted as a pseudogene. The CDR3 sequence is 14 residues long. Written as DNA, the CDR3 is TGTGCCAGAAGCTTTTCCAGGGAAGGAAACACCATATATTTT. Translated: CARSFSREGNTIYF.

The chain links TRBV13 to TRBJ1-1; 7 bases map to TRBD1. CDR3 length: 15 residues. Germline V CDR1 and CDR2: PRHDT, FYEKMQ (reference sequence). Trimming took 2 bases from V and 2 from J; bases not matched to a gene: 5. CDR3 sequence: CASSLSGTDNTEAFF. The CDR3 DNA reads TGTGCCAGCAGCTTATCCGGGACAGACAACACTGAAGCTTTCTTT.

Regarding this clone: Other DNA sequences in this sample translate to the same CDR3. This chain connects TRBV11-2 to TRBJ1-1, with no clear D. The germline V gene has CDR1 SGHAT and CDR2 FQNNGV. Trimming cost V 1 base and J 1 base, with 4 bases left between them. The CDR3 contains 13 residues. For the CDR3, the DNA is TGTGCCAGCAGCTTAGGCGGGAACACTGAAGCTTTCTTT. Translating gives CASSLGGNTEAFF.

The chain recombines TRBV7-2 with TRBJ1-2; 8 positions match TRBD1. The V and J ends lost 4 bases and 0 bases, in that order; junction bases with no gene match: 4. Germline V gene lookup returns CDR1 SGHTA and CDR2 FQGNSA. The CDR3 length is 15 residues. The DNA for the CDR3 is TGTGCCAGCAGCTCCGGACAGGGACCTAACTATGGCTACACCTTC. It specifies CASSSGQGPNYGYTF. Together with reference TRBV7-2 and TRBJ1-2, the CDR3 gives the full variable domain: GAGVSQSPSNKVTEKGKDVELRCDPISGHTALYWYRQSLGQGLEFLIYFQGNSAPDKSGLPSDRFSAERTGGSVSTLTIQRTQQEDSAVYLCASSSGQGPNYGYTFGSGTRLTVV.

The chain recombines TRBV19 with TRBJ1-2; 7 bases align to TRBD1. The CDR3 contains 15 residues. The germline V gene encodes CDR1 LNHDA and CDR2 SQIVND (reference sequence). The J segment lost 6 bases and the V segment lost 0 bases, leaving 7 bases of the junction unmatched. The CDR3 spells CASSIDPQGRNGYTF. In DNA, the CDR3 is TGTGCCAGTAGTATAGACCCACAGGGGAGGAATGGCTACACCTTC.

This chain uses TRBV7-8 with TRBJ1-4; D is unclear. The CDR3 has 18 residues. V lost 1 base and J 6 bases, leaving 21 bases between the germline ends. Germline V lookup: CDR1 SGHVS, CDR2 FQNEAQ. The CDR3 loop reads CASSLVLHRGPEHEKLFF. The CDR3 nucleotides are TGTGCCAGCAGCTTAGTGCTTCATCGAGGGCCTGAGCATGAAAAACTGTTTTTT. The variable domain in full, completed from reference TRBV7-8 and TRBJ1-4, reads GAGVSQSPRYKVAKRGQDVALRCDPISGHVSLFWYQQALGQGPEFLTYFQNEAQLDKSGLPSDRFFAERPEGSVSTLKIQRTQQEDSAVYLCASSLVLHRGPEHEKLFFGSGTQLSVL.

The chain employs TRBV6-5 and TRBJ1-1; D uncertain. CDR1 and CDR2 (germline): MNHEY, SVGAGI. The CDR3 contains 10 residues. V lost 5 bases and J 2 bases, leaving 0 bases between the germline ends. As DNA, the CDR3 is TGTGCCAGCAGTAACACTGAAGCTTTCTTT. Its protein is CASSNTEAFF.

The table lists this clone with a count of one. This chain links TRBV15 with TRBJ2-3, with 7 bases identical to TRBD1. This CDR3 has 16 residues. The germline V gene encodes CDR1 LNHNV and CDR2 YYDKDF (reference sequence). The ends lost 1 base at V and 2 bases at J; junction bases unmatched: 6. CDR3 region: CATSRGGTVITDTQYF. The CDR3, as DNA: TGTGCCACCAGCAGAGGGGGGACAGTGATCACAGATACGCAGTATTTT.

The V and J genes are TRBV6-1 and TRBJ2-7; 11 bases are a match to TRBD2. V gave up 4 bases and J gave up 6 bases; unmatched junction bases: 11. The germline V gene encodes CDR1 MNHNS and CDR2 SASEGT. The CDR3 contains 16 residues. The CDR3 bases are TGTGCCAGCAGTGGAAGCCGGCTAGCGGGGGGCTCCGAGCAGTACTTC. Amino acid sequence: CASSGSRLAGGSEQYF.

J is TRBJ1-2 and V is TRBV3-1 (or the pseudogene TRBV3-2), with D tentatively TRBD1 (5 bases). This CDR3 contains 17 residues. V lost 2 bases, J lost 4 bases, and 20 bases lay in between. Looked up from germline, CDR1 is LGHDT and CDR2 is YNNKEL (reference sequence). The CDR3 spells CASSQIRGSGGPYGYTF. As DNA, the CDR3 is TGTGCCAGCAGCCAAATTAGGGGATCTGGAGGGCCCTATGGCTACACCTTC.

The chain joins TRBV3-1 (or the pseudogene TRBV3-2) to TRBJ1-2, with TRBD1 matching over 7 bases. The V gene end was trimmed by 2 bases and the J gene end by 11 bases; junction bases not matched to a gene: 14. The CDR3 length is 15 residues. CDR1 and CDR2 from the germline V gene are LGHDT and YNNKEL (reference sequence). CDR3 residues: CASSQSSGQWITYTF. CDR3 DNA sequence: TGTGCCAGCAGCCAAAGTTCGGGACAGTGGATCACGTACACCTTC.

This chain connects TRBV5-1 to TRBJ1-1, with D hard to call. V was shortened by 0 bases and J by 3 bases, with 15 bases between the two germline ends. Germline CDR1 SGHRS, CDR2 YFSETQ. The CDR3 is made up of 16 amino acids. This CDR3 reads CASSLGFREFDTEAFF. Here the CDR3 DNA reads TGCGCCAGCAGCTTGGGTTTCCGGGAGTTTGACACTGAAGCTTTCTTT.

This clone was observed a single time. This chain joins TRBV24-1 and TRBJ2-3; D gene uncertain. The CDR3 contains 15 residues. Trimming shortened V by 3 bases and J by 2 bases, and 11 bases separated the two germline ends. Germline V gene lookup returns CDR1 KGHDR and CDR2 SFDVKD. CDR3 nucleotide sequence: TGTGCCACCAGTGATGGATACGCTGTCACAGATACGCAGTATTTT. Protein sequence: CATSDGYAVTDTQYF.

The genes are TRBV6-5 and TRBJ1-1, with unresolved D. Trimming removed 7 bases from V and 2 bases from J, with 5 bases in between. Germline-derived CDR1 and CDR2 are MNHEY and SVGAGI. The CDR3 contains 11 residues. As DNA, the CDR3 is TGTGCCAGCACAGAAAACACTGAAGCTTTCTTT. Translating gives CASTENTEAFF.

The chain joins TRBV12-3 or TRBV12-4 to TRBJ1-6; possible D gene TRBD1, 5 bases. The CDR3 is made up of 13 amino acids. The ends were cut back, 6 bases at V and 8 bases at J, with 11 bases in the middle. The CDR3 protein is CASRSRGYSPLHF. DNA of the CDR3: TGTGCCAGCAGGAGTCGGGGGTATTCACCCCTCCACTTT.

As regards this clone: The junction does not match germline at one end; this may be a read error. The chain links TRBV14 to TRBJ2-1; 11 bases are a match to TRBD1. Germline loops: CDR1 SGHDN, CDR2 FVKESK. CDR3 length equals 15 residues. Written as DNA, the CDR3 is TGTGCCAGCAGCCAAAGGACAGGGGGCGGTGGACCTAGGCTCTTC. It codes for CASSQRTGGGGPRLF.

This chain links TRBV19 with TRBJ1-1; TRBD1 aligns across 7 bases. This CDR3 is 13 amino acids long. V lost 10 bases and J lost 0; bases outside the gene matches: 5. Germline assignment: CDR1 LNHDA and CDR2 SQIVND (reference sequence). CDR3 in DNA: TGTGCCATTACGACAGGGATGAACACTGAAGCTTTCTTT. Its protein product is CAITTGMNTEAFF.

The gene calls are TRBV7-3 and TRBJ2-1; TRBD2 might be the D (6 bases). Per the germline V gene, CDR1 is SGHTA and CDR2 is FQGTGA. V was pared by 2 bases and J by 2 bases, with 10 bases between. This CDR3 comprises 15 residues. CDR3 residues: CASSLAGYPYNEQFF. The CDR3 bases are TGTGCCAGCAGCTTAGCGGGGTACCCCTACAATGAGCAGTTCTTC. Full variable domain (missing parts from reference TRBV7-3 and TRBJ2-1): GAGVSQTPSNKVTEKGKYVELRCDPISGHTALYWYRQSLGQGPEFLIYFQGTGAADDSGLPNDRFFAVRPEGSVSTLKIQRTERGDSAVYLCASSLAGYPYNEQFFGPGTRLTVL.